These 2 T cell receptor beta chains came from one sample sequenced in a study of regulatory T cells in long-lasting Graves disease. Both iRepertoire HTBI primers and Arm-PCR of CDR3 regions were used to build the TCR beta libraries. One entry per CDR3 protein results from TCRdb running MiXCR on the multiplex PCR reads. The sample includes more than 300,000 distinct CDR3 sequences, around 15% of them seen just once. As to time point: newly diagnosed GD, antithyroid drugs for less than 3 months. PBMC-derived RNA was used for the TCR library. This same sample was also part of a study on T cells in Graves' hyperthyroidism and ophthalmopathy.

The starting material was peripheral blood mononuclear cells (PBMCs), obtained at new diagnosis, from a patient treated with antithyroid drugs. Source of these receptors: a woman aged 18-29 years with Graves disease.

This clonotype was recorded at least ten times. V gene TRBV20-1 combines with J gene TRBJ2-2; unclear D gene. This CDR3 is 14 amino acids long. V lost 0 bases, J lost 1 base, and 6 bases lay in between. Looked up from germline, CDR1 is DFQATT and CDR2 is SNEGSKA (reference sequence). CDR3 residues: CSARDLGNTGELFF. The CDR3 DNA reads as TGCAGTGCTAGAGATCTCGGGAACACCGGGGAGCTGTTTTTT.

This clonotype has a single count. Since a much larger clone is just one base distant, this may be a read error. CDR3 DNA sequence: TGTGCCCGCTCACCACCAGGACGGAGCTCTGGAAACACCATATATTTT. This translates into CARSPPGRSSGNTIYF. The chain is built from TRBV18 and TRBJ1-3, with D unresolved. The length of the CDR3 is 16 residues. CDR1 and CDR2 from the germline V gene are KGHSH and LQKENI.